These 24 T cell receptor beta chains were all obtained from the same sample, sequenced in a study of human T cells and chemical hapten exposure. TCRdb used MiXCR to reprocess the RACE reads, holding one entry per CDR3 protein. Here the sample spans roughly 100,000 distinct CDR3 sequences, roughly 9.6% being singletons. Regarding time point: patch test 1, 2 weeks after DPC sensitization. The treatment was: therapeutic diphenylcyclopropenone sensitization with weekly scalp DPC. The sample consisted of whole blood, taken in connection with sensitization to the hapten diphenylcyclopropenone (DPC). The receptor source for this set is a woman between 35 and 50 years old with alopecia areata. Some clones in this sample may be carry-over from other donors' samples.

This clonotype occurred a few times. The V call is TRBV28, the J call TRBJ2-1; 14 bases agree with TRBD2. The trim removed 4 bases at V and 4 bases at J, leaving 3 bases unmatched. This CDR3 region has 16 residues. CDR1 is MDHEN and CDR2 is SYDVKM in the germline V gene. CDR3 bases: TGTGCCAGCAGTTGGACTAGCGGGAGGCCTTACAATGAGCAGTTCTTC. Amino acids: CASSWTSGRPYNEQFF.

This clonotype was observed many times. The V and J genes are TRBV7-2 and TRBJ2-7, with D perhaps TRBD1 or TRBD2 (5 bases each). The V end was cut by 7 bases, the J end by 2 bases, with 21 bases between. Per the germline V gene, CDR1 is SGHTA and CDR2 is FQGNSA. This CDR3 is built from 16 residues. In nucleotides, the CDR3 is TGTGCCAGCATGATGGGGCATGGGGACCTACCCTACGAGCAGTACTTC. Its translation: CASMMGHGDLPYEQYF.

This clonotype was seen a handful of times. The chain employs TRBV6-5 and TRBJ1-2; 9 bases agree with TRBD1. Trimming cost V 5 bases and J 2 bases; bases outside gene matches: 6. Per germline, CDR1 MNHEY and CDR2 SVGAGI. The CDR3 spans 15 residues. The CDR3 is CASSQGTGINYGYTF. As DNA, the CDR3 is TGTGCCAGCAGTCAAGGGACAGGGATAAACTATGGCTACACCTTC.

The V call is TRBV11-2, the J call TRBJ1-5; D is possibly TRBD1 (6 bases). This CDR3 comprises 16 residues. The germline V and J ends were trimmed by 1 base and 11 bases, with 21 bases remaining between them. Germline V CDR1 and CDR2: SGHAT, FQNNGV. CDR3 in amino acids: CASSLGRSPGEEAQHF. In DNA, the CDR3 is TGTGCCAGCAGCTTAGGCCGAAGTCCAGGGGAGGAAGCCCAGCATTTT.

This chain connects TRBV6-1 to TRBJ1-6; no clear D. Deletions cut 5 bases from V and 8 bases from J, with 13 bases between. The CDR3 covers 14 residues. Germline V gene sequence: CDR1 MNHNS, CDR2 SASEGT. The CDR3 here is CASSSQDLHSPLHF. The CDR3 DNA reads as TGTGCCAGCAGTTCCCAGGACCTCCATTCACCCCTCCACTTT.

This sequence joins TRBV7-2 and TRBJ2-3, with D unclear. V lost 3 bases and J 0 bases, leaving 7 bases between the germline ends. Germline CDR1 SGHTA, CDR2 FQGNSA. The CDR3 is 14 residues long. The CDR3 is CASSFSVSTDTQYF. CDR3 in DNA: TGTGCCAGCAGCTTTTCTGTTAGCACAGATACGCAGTATTTT.

This clonotype was detected a few times. Mismatch with germline at one junction end may stem from a read error. This chain uses TRBV20-1 with TRBJ2-7, with D perhaps being TRBD1 or TRBD2 (6 bases each). CDR1 and CDR2 from the germline V gene are DFQATT and SNEGSKA (reference sequence). The CDR3 length is 11 residues. The DNA of the CDR3 is TGCAGTGCCAGAGGGGGGTGGGAGCAGTACTTC. The encoded protein is CSARGGWEQYF.

This clonotype was counted between two and nine times. V and J are TRBV2 and TRBJ2-6; 7 bases map to TRBD2. From germline, CDR1 is SNHLY and CDR2 FYNNEI. V was pared by 8 bases and J by 0 bases, with 10 bases of the junction left unmatched. CDR3 length: 17 amino acids. The CDR3 DNA sequence: TGTGCCAGCCAAGGGGAGGGGCCCTTCTCTGGGGCCAACGTCCTGACTTTC. Translated, it gives CASQGEGPFSGANVLTF.

This clonotype has more than one count but fewer than ten. The DNA for the CDR3 is TGTGCCAGCAGTTACGGACAGGGGGGGTCCTACGAGCAGTACTTC. This codes for CASSYGQGGSYEQYF. V is TRBV6-6 and J is TRBJ2-7, with TRBD1 identical over 10 bases. J lost 1 base, V lost 2 bases, and 2 bases had no gene match. CDR1 and CDR2 (germline): MNHNY, SVGAGI (reference sequence). This CDR3 spans 15 amino acids.

The chain carries TRBV4-3 and TRBJ2-1; the match to TRBD2 covers 11 bases. Trimming took 0 bases from V and 6 from J; bases not matched to a gene: 4. Germline CDR1 is LGHNA and CDR2 is YSLEER. This CDR3 region has 16 residues. For the CDR3, the DNA is TGCGCCAGCAGCCAAGATGGCCTAGCGGGGGGCAATGAGCAGTTCTTC. Amino acid sequence: CASSQDGLAGGNEQFF.

This clonotype has only a few counts. The chain links TRBV20-1 to TRBJ2-7; no reliable D call. The CDR3 runs to 13 residues. Trimming removed 6 bases at V and 0 bases at J, with 12 bases between. CDR1 DFQATT and CDR2 SNEGSKA come from the germline V gene (reference sequence). The CDR3 region is CSALDDSSYEQYF. CDR3 nucleotide sequence: TGCAGTGCCCTGGACGATTCCTCCTACGAGCAGTACTTC.

This clonotype occurred a few times. This chain links TRBV7-2 with TRBJ2-5; D perhaps matches TRBD1 (6 bases). Trimming stripped 5 bases from V and 8 bases from J, with 15 bases between. The germline gives CDR1 SGHTA, CDR2 FQGNSA. The CDR3 has 13 residues. The chain's CDR3 is CASSVRGGDTQYF. The CDR3 DNA is TGTGCCAGCAGCGTGCGAGGGGGAGACACCCAGTACTTC. Supplemented by reference TRBV7-2 and TRBJ2-5, the full variable domain reads GAGVSQSPSNKVTEKGKDVELRCDPISGHTALYWYRQSLGQGLEFLIYFQGNSAPDKSGLPSDRFSAERTGGSVSTLTIQRTQQEDSAVYLCASSVRGGDTQYFGPGTRLLVL.

This clonotype was recorded a few times. The chain links TRBV7-2 to TRBJ2-2, with D perhaps TRBD2 (5 bases). This CDR3 region has 15 residues. Between the trimmed V and J ends, which lost 0 bases and 5 bases, there was a span of 10 bases. The germline V gene has CDR1 SGHTA and CDR2 FQGNSA. This CDR3 reads CASSLALAGTGELFF. CDR3 nucleotides: TGTGCCAGCAGCTTAGCTCTAGCCGGGACCGGGGAGCTGTTTTTT. Looking up the rest from reference TRBV7-2 and TRBJ2-2 gives the full variable domain: GAGVSQSPSNKVTEKGKDVELRCDPISGHTALYWYRQSLGQGLEFLIYFQGNSAPDKSGLPSDRFSAERTGGSVSTLTIQRTQQEDSAVYLCASSLALAGTGELFFGEGSRLTVL.

There are a few counts of this clonotype. The chain is built from TRBV20-1 and TRBJ2-3; D not resolved. CDR1 and CDR2 from the germline V gene are DFQATT and SNEGSKA (reference sequence). This CDR3 has 11 amino acids. V was trimmed by 3 bases and J by 5 bases, leaving 6 bases between them. CDR3 nucleotide sequence: TGCAGTGCTAGCAGCGTAGATACGCAGTATTTT. It codes for CSASSVDTQYF.

The sample holds many counts of this clonotype. The chain uses TRBV12-3 or TRBV12-4 and TRBJ2-7; 13 nucleotides line up with TRBD2. The trim removed 6 bases at V and 5 bases at J, leaving 4 bases unmatched. This CDR3 region has 14 residues. CDR3 sequence reads: CASSTGTSGNEQYF. DNA of the CDR3: TGTGCCAGCAGCACCGGGACTAGCGGGAACGAGCAGTACTTC.

This clonotype has only a few counts. This chain's CDR3 is CASSFQKGRGAQETQYF. The CDR3 DNA is TGTGCCAGCAGCTTTCAGAAGGGAAGGGGGGCCCAAGAGACCCAGTACTTC. The chain joins TRBV7-6 to TRBJ2-5, with D perhaps assigned TRBD1 or TRBD2 (6 bases each). Germline V gene sequence: CDR1 SGHVS, CDR2 FNYEAQ. This CDR3 region has 17 residues. The ends were cut back, 3 bases at V and 1 base at J, with 18 bases in the middle. The variable domain in full, with the rest retrieved from reference TRBV7-6 and TRBJ2-5, is GAGVSQSPRYKVTKRGQDVALRCDPISGHVSLYWYRQALGQGPEFLTYFNYEAQQDKSGLPNDRFSAERPEGSISTLTIQRTEQRDSAMYRCASSFQKGRGAQETQYFGPGTRLLVL.

This clonotype was seen repeatedly, ten times or more. The chain carries TRBV6-5 and TRBJ2-3, with D uncertain. This CDR3 spans 15 amino acids. Trimming removed 0 bases from V and 0 bases from J, with 7 bases in between. Per germline, CDR1 MNHEY and CDR2 SVGAGI. CDR3 region: CASSYSPSSTDTQYF. CDR3 coding DNA: TGTGCCAGCAGTTACTCTCCGAGTAGCACAGATACGCAGTATTTT.

This clonotype was picked up a small number of times. The junction departs from the called germline gene at one end, perhaps through a read error. V usage is TRBV2 and J usage is TRBJ2-7; D call uncertain. Germline V gives CDR1 SNHLY, CDR2 FYNNEI. This CDR3 has 10 residues. The chain's CDR3 is CASSGHIWAF. The DNA of the CDR3 is TGTGCCAGCAGTGGGCACATTTGGGCGTTC. The complete variable domain, with remaining parts taken from reference TRBV2 and TRBJ2-7, reads EPEVTQTPSHQVTQMGQEVILRCVPISNHLYFYWYRQILGQKVEFLVSFYNNEISEKSEIFDDQFSVERPDGSNFTLKIRSTKLEDSAMYFCASSGHIWAFGPGTRLTVT.

Many counts were recorded for this clonotype. This sequence joins TRBV20-1 and TRBJ2-1; D unclear. Germline-derived CDR1 and CDR2 are DFQATT and SNEGSKA (reference sequence). Trimming shortened V by 5 bases and J by 3 bases, and 17 bases separated the two germline ends. The CDR3 has 15 residues. The CDR3 nucleotides are TGCAGTGCTGGGGTACCAACTAACAACTACAATGAGCAGTTCTTC. Encoded protein: CSAGVPTNNYNEQFF.

In its sample, this clonotype was seen many times. CDR3: CSARPGGVSYEQYF. In DNA form, the CDR3 reads TGCAGTGCTAGACCCGGTGGGGTTAGCTACGAGCAGTACTTC. The chain joins TRBV20-1 to TRBJ2-7; D gene ambiguous. CDR3 length equals 14 residues. Germline CDR1 DFQATT, CDR2 SNEGSKA (reference sequence). V lost 2 bases, J lost 3 bases, and 14 bases lay in between.

This clonotype occurred a few times. The chain couples TRBV9 to TRBJ1-6, with D unresolved. Trimming left V 3 bases short and J 6 bases short, with 10 bases between. The CDR3 totals 14 residues. The germline V gene encodes CDR1 SGDLS and CDR2 YYNGEE. The CDR3 reads CASSAEVGNSPLHF. The CDR3 DNA reads TGTGCCAGCAGCGCGGAGGTTGGTAATTCACCCCTCCACTTT.

The genes are TRBV6-2 or TRBV6-3 and TRBJ2-2; 8 nucleotides match TRBD2. This CDR3 spans 14 amino acids. CDR1 and CDR2 from the germline V gene are MNHEY and SVGEGT. The V segment lost 5 bases and the J segment 1 base; nucleotides outside the gene matches: 0. The CDR3: CASSSGRNTGELFF. The CDR3 bases are TGTGCCAGCAGTAGCGGGAGGAACACCGGGGAGCTGTTTTTT.

In its sample, this clonotype was seen a few times. This rearrangement joins TRBV3-1 to TRBJ1-5, with D possibly matching TRBD1 (5 bases). This CDR3 has 14 amino acids. Trimming took off 2 bases at V and 5 bases at J, with 10 bases between the two ends. The germline V gene has CDR1 LGHDT and CDR2 YNNKEL (reference sequence). The CDR3 protein is CASSQSGDHQPQHF. The CDR3 DNA is TGTGCCAGCAGCCAATCGGGGGATCATCAGCCCCAGCATTTT.

This clonotype was seen many times. The chain joins TRBV2 to TRBJ2-1; D remains unclear. Trimming cost V 8 bases and J 9 bases, with 11 bases left between them. The CDR3 totals 11 residues. Per the germline V gene, CDR1 is SNHLY and CDR2 is FYNNEI. CDR3 in amino acids: CASLGLSEQFF. The CDR3 nucleotides are TGTGCCAGCTTAGGGCTAAGTGAGCAGTTCTTC.